This note documents a single TCR beta chain sequence. Only a few counts were recorded for this clone. Its cognate antigen has yet to be identified. No much larger clone exists at a distance of one base, and base qualities are not known. At one collaborating source in Seattle, patients were enrolled during active infection and were followed longitudinally through the course of disease. The collaborating institutions used their own protocols to collect whole blood in K2EDTA tubes. For TCRbeta analysis, collaborators shipped samples in one of three forms: frozen whole blood, isolated PBMCs, or DNA extracted from either of those sample types. This entry comes from a study of blood T cell repertoires in COVID-19 (TCRdb year 2020). Looking at the study overall: Collaborator samples came from the United States, Italy and Spain and covered acute and convalescent phases of COVID-19. The dataset comprised deeply sampled blood TCRbeta repertoires from subjects exposed to, actively infected with, or recovered from COVID-19. The samples were drawn from the first 160 participants of the ongoing ImmuneRACE study and from under 1,500 subjects provided by 6 global collaborators. The sample metadata nearly always contained a de-identified subject ID, COVID-19 status, age in years and sex. The repertoires were released in a freely available public database intended as a resource for research on the immune response to SARS-CoV-2. Where available, HLA class I and class II types were obtained from metadata supplied by the sample provider rather than from assay-based typing. The material from the prospective study consisted of cDNA or gDNA derived from T cells, B-cell-depleted T cells, or PBMCs.

V was cut back by 1 base and J by 0 bases, leaving a gap of 11 bases between them. The CDR1 and CDR2 encoded by the germline V gene are SGHTS and YDEGEE. The CDR3 starts with the cysteine, ends with the phenylalanine, and has 16 residues. Only CDR3 DNA is held: 48 bases, read in frame from base 1. TCRbeta CDR3 regions were amplified from genomic DNA using the immunoSEQ Assay, a bias-controlled multiplex PCR. The original pipeline was this. Within the assay, amplification of reference gene primers was used to estimate how many nucleated cells each sample contained. To quantify the absolute abundance of each unique TCRbeta CDR3 rearrangement, sequence reads were collapsed and filtered. For each sample, productive Simpson clonality was calculated by taking the square root of Simpson's diversity index across productive rearrangements. TCRdb holds this immuneACCESS table with in-frame rearrangements only. Some clones are missing; in checked studies, unresolved V genes explain under half, and the rest has no known cause. V and J calls and clone size are given by that table; D and trimming were obtained from the DNA. For this sample the table gives approximately 330,000 clones, of which approximately 90% were detected only once. The ten largest clones capture roughly a tenth of the sample.

Points the paper makes about the study in general: Clinical and demographic metadata were provided uncurated, with the amount varying by source and participant.

The receptor chain draws on TRBV5-8 and TRBJ1-5; possibly the D gene is TRBD1, per 6 matching bases. This receptor was taken from a man younger than 45 with COVID-19, enrolled during active disease. The sequenced sample consisted of peripheral blood. The bases are TGTGCCAGCAGCTTGTGGACAGTTTATAGCAATCAGCCCCAGCATTTT. It encodes CASSLWTVYSNQPQHF.